This passage covers 19 T cell receptor beta chains from one sample sequenced in a study of blood T cell repertoires in COVID-19 (dated by TCRdb to 2018 to 2021). Libraries came from the immunoSEQ multiplex PCR assay. Here the immuneACCESS table is served through TCRdb, limited to in-frame sequences with V and J called. Missing clones are a known gap in these copies; in checked studies unresolved V genes cover under half, and the rest lacks a known reason. Recorded for this sample are 100,000 to 130,000 clones; around 89% of them occurred a single time. Around 7% of the sample is in the top ten clones. Sequencing input: peripheral blood. These receptors were taken from a man between 50 and 59 years old with active or convalescent COVID-19.

The chain links TRBV19 to TRBJ1-5, with TRBD1 matching over 9 bases. Trimming removed 2 bases from V and 5 bases from J; junction bases left unmatched: 4. Germline V gene data show CDR1 as LNHDA and CDR2 as SQIVND (reference sequence). This CDR3 is 15 amino acids long. CDR3 coding DNA: TGTGCCAGTAGTATAACAGGGGGCTTAGATCAGCCCCAGCATTTT. Its translation is CASSITGGLDQPQHF.

The chain joins TRBV11-2 to TRBJ2-2, with TRBD2 as a possible D gene (5 bases). The CDR3 consists of 16 residues. Germline CDR1 is SGHAT and CDR2 is FQNNGV. Trimming shortened V by 3 bases and J by 5 bases, and 16 bases separated the two germline ends. CDR3 amino acids: CASSFGIRGYTGELFF. CDR3 nucleotide sequence: TGTGCCAGCAGCTTTGGGATTCGGGGTTATACCGGGGAGCTGTTTTTT.

The gene calls are TRBV7-8 and TRBJ1-4, with a tentative D call TRBD1 (6 bases). Trimming left V 1 base short and J 0 bases short, with 9 bases between. Per germline, CDR1 SGHVS and CDR2 FQNEAQ. This CDR3 region has 16 residues. The CDR3 bases are TGTGCCAGCAGCTTAGTTCGGACAGCAACTAATGAAAAACTGTTTTTT. As protein: CASSLVRTATNEKLFF.

CDR3 sequence (DNA): TGCGCCAGCAGCTTGGGGGGCGGCGGGGGGACAGATACGCAGTATTTT. Residues: CASSLGGGGGTDTQYF. The genes are TRBV5-1 and TRBJ2-3, with 8 bases aligning to TRBD2. CDR1 and CDR2 (germline): SGHRS, YFSETQ. The CDR3 runs 16 residues. J gave up 3 bases and V 0 bases, and 6 bases lay outside the gene matches.

The rearrangement uses TRBV19 and TRBJ2-7, with D perhaps matching TRBD2 (5 bases). CDR1 is LNHDA, CDR2 SQIVND, per germline (reference sequence). CDR3 length equals 13 residues. Trimming stripped 2 bases from V and 6 bases from J, with 11 bases between. CDR3 sequence: CASSIPGKGEQYF. The CDR3 DNA follows: TGTGCCAGTAGTATACCCGGGAAGGGCGAGCAGTACTTC. The full variable domain, its missing parts supplied by reference TRBV19 and TRBJ2-7, is DGGITQSPKYLFRKEGQNVTLSCEQNLNHDAMYWYRQDPGQGLRLIYYSQIVNDFQKGDIAEGYSVSREKKESFPLTVTSAQKNPTAFYLCASSIPGKGEQYFGPGTRLTVT.

The chain joins TRBV6-2 or TRBV6-3 to TRBJ2-1; D might be TRBD1 (6 bases). There are 12 residues in the CDR3. Germline V gives CDR1 MNHEY, CDR2 SVGEGT. Between the trimmed V and J ends, which lost 2 bases and 16 bases, there was a span of 15 bases. This chain's CDR3 is CASSYQGPGDFF. For the CDR3, the DNA is TGTGCCAGCAGTTACCAGGGGCCAGGGGATTTCTTC.

V usage is TRBV7-2 and J usage is TRBJ2-7; possibly TRBD2 for D (6 bases). CDR1 SGHTA and CDR2 FQGNSA come from the germline V gene. The CDR3 has 16 amino acids. V lost 1 base to trimming and J lost 3 bases, with 16 bases between them. CDR3 amino acids: CASSLGSRDGSYEQYF. In DNA, the CDR3 is TGTGCCAGCAGCTTAGGGTCCCGGGACGGGAGCTACGAGCAGTACTTC.

This clone was counted only a few times. The rearrangement links TRBV18 to TRBJ1-6; TRBD1 aligns across 8 bases. CDR1 and CDR2 from the germline V gene are KGHSH and LQKENI. The length of the CDR3 is 15 residues. The junction had 7 bases not matched to a gene; V was cut back by 3 bases and J by 9 bases. CDR3 DNA: TGTGCCAGCTCACCCGGGACAGGTGGCGTTTCACCCCTCCACTTT. It yields the protein CASSPGTGGVSPLHF.

The chain employs TRBV6-1 and TRBJ2-3; weak D call: TRBD2 (5 bases). The CDR3 contains 13 residues. Germline V CDR1 and CDR2: MNHNS, SASEGT. Trimming stripped 0 bases from V and 5 bases from J, with 6 bases between. Here the CDR3 DNA reads TGTGCCAGCAGTGAAGCGCGGGTAGATACGCAGTATTTT. It codes for CASSEARVDTQYF.

This clone has a handful of counts. This chain links TRBV14 with TRBJ1-2; perhaps TRBD1 as D (5 bases). V lost 5 bases, J lost 7 bases, and 11 bases lay in between. CDR3 length: 12 residues. CDR1 is SGHDN and CDR2 is FVKESK in the germline V gene. The CDR3, as DNA: TGTGCCAGCAGCGCAGACAGACTTGGCTACACCTTC. This translates into CASSADRLGYTF.

CDR3 in amino acids: CASSPQRTGGFEQYF. As DNA, the CDR3 is TGTGCCAGCTCACCACAAAGGACAGGCGGATTCGAGCAGTACTTC. The gene calls are TRBV18 and TRBJ2-7; 7 bases match TRBD1. Germline-derived CDR1 and CDR2 are KGHSH and LQKENI. This CDR3 region has 15 residues. V was pared by 1 base and J by 6 bases, with 9 bases of the junction left unmatched.

CDR3 sequence: CATGTSGYEQYF. In DNA form, the CDR3 reads TGTGCCACCGGGACTAGCGGCTACGAGCAGTACTTC. The chain uses TRBV6-5 and TRBJ2-7, with 11 bases fitting TRBD2. The germline V gene encodes CDR1 MNHEY and CDR2 SVGAGI. The CDR3 has 12 amino acids. V gave up 10 bases and J gave up 3 bases; unmatched junction bases: 2.

This clone was observed once. V and J are TRBV5-1 and TRBJ2-7; the match to TRBD2 covers 8 bases. J gave up 3 bases and V 4 bases, and 6 bases lay outside the gene matches. This CDR3 region has 14 residues. The germline V gene encodes CDR1 SGHRS and CDR2 YFSETQ. The CDR3 DNA is TGCGCCAGCAGCGGGGGGACTAGTAACTACGAGCAGTACTTC. This codes for CASSGGTSNYEQYF. The variable domain in full, with the rest retrieved from reference TRBV5-1 and TRBJ2-7, is KAGVTQTPRYLIKTRGQQVTLSCSPISGHRSVSWYQQTPGQGLQFLFEYFSETQRNKGNFPGRFSGRQFSNSRSEMNVSTLELGDSALYLCASSGGTSNYEQYFGPGTRLTVT.

The gene calls are TRBV18 and TRBJ2-7, with D possibly being TRBD1 (6 bases). Between the trimmed V and J ends, which lost 3 bases and 7 bases, there was a span of 16 bases. Germline V gene data show CDR1 as KGHSH and CDR2 as LQKENI. The CDR3 is made up of 14 amino acids. Written as DNA, the CDR3 is TGTGCCAGCTCACCGGGTACAGGGTCTCGGGAGCAGTACTTC. It encodes CASSPGTGSREQYF.

J is TRBJ1-5 and V is TRBV19; TRBD1 is a possible D gene (6 bases). Looked up from germline, CDR1 is LNHDA and CDR2 is SQIVND (reference sequence). The CDR3 is 16 amino acids. V was clipped by 3 bases and J by 0 bases, with 12 bases between them. CDR3 loop: CASSIGGGGSNQPQHF. DNA of the CDR3: TGTGCCAGTAGTATTGGGGGGGGCGGTAGCAATCAGCCCCAGCATTTT.

The chain employs TRBV4-2 and TRBJ2-1, with a tentative D call TRBD1 (5 bases). The CDR3 contains 15 residues. The V and J ends lost 0 bases and 7 bases respectively, with 13 bases between them. Germline lookup yields CDR1 LGHNA and CDR2 YNFKEQ. This chain's CDR3 is CASSQEQGYVNEQFF. The CDR3 coding sequence is TGTGCCAGCAGCCAAGAGCAGGGATACGTAAATGAGCAGTTCTTC.

The chain links TRBV6-1 to TRBJ1-6; 8 nucleotides agree with TRBD1. This CDR3 contains 17 residues. V lost 2 bases to trimming and J lost 14 bases; unmatched junction nucleotides: 17. CDR1 MNHNS and CDR2 SASEGT come from the germline V gene. CDR3 residues: CASSEIRDRGVRWTLHF. CDR3 nucleotides: TGTGCCAGCAGTGAAATACGAGACAGGGGAGTTCGGTGGACCCTCCACTTT.

This chain connects TRBV10-1 to TRBJ1-1; 7 positions agree with TRBD1. The germline gives CDR1 WNHNN, CDR2 SYGVQD (reference sequence). Unmatched junction bases numbered 2, after V lost 0 bases and J lost 10 bases. CDR3 size: 12 residues. CDR3 sequence (DNA): TGCGCCAGCAGTGAGTCTCAGGGGGTAGCTTTCTTT. Translation: CASSESQGVAFF.

The chain couples TRBV28 to TRBJ1-5, with a possible D match to TRBD1 (5 bases). V was shortened by 4 bases and J by 4 bases, with 14 bases between the two germline ends. The CDR3 extends over 15 amino acids. The germline V gene has CDR1 MDHEN and CDR2 SYDVKM. The CDR3 sequence: CASSSRVGVNQPQHF. The CDR3 region has the DNA TGTGCCAGCAGTTCCAGGGTTGGGGTTAATCAGCCCCAGCATTTT.